The 26 T cell receptor beta chains reported below all come from one sample, sequenced in a study of blood T cell repertoires in COVID-19. Repertoires were generated with immunoSEQ multiplex PCR, while TCRdb's copy carries only in-frame clones and drops some. The sample contains about 360,000 clones, 70% to 90% of which appear only once. The sample comprised peripheral blood. Every receptor here comes from a human donor in a cohort sampled during active COVID-19.

The rearrangement joins TRBV7-8 to TRBJ1-3; D might be TRBD1 (5 bases). This CDR3 is 15 amino acids long. V dropped 2 bases and J dropped 4 bases, with 12 bases sitting between them. The germline V gene has CDR1 SGHVS and CDR2 FQNEAQ. The CDR3 bases are TGTGCCAGCAGCTTACAGGGAAATAAGGGAAACACCATATATTTT. As protein: CASSLQGNKGNTIYF.

V is TRBV5-8 and J is TRBJ1-2; D ambiguous. This CDR3 is built from 15 residues. V lost 0 bases and J 5 bases, leaving 14 bases between the germline ends. Germline V gene sequence: CDR1 SGHTS, CDR2 YDEGEE. The CDR3 DNA is TGTGCCAGCAGCTTGGTCGAGGCAGTTTTTTATGGCTACACCTTC. Amino acids: CASSLVEAVFYGYTF.

This chain joins TRBV29-1 and TRBJ1-2; TRBD1 aligns across 8 bases. The CDR3 contains 13 residues. With 4 bases clipped from V and 8 bases from J, the junction kept 9 bases outside the gene matches. CDR1 is SQVTM, CDR2 ANQGSEA, per germline. The CDR3 region is CSVVSPGGVGYTF. As DNA, the CDR3 is TGCAGCGTTGTCTCCCCAGGGGGCGTGGGCTACACCTTC.

In this sample, this clone turned up a few times. The V call is TRBV30, the J call TRBJ2-5; D is possibly TRBD2 (6 bases). V gave up 0 bases and J gave up 4 bases, with 12 bases separating them. Per germline, CDR1 GTSNPN and CDR2 SVGIG (reference sequence). The length of the CDR3 is 14 residues. Here the CDR3 reads CAWSVRGGTETQYF. DNA of the CDR3: TGTGCCTGGAGTGTTCGGGGAGGCACAGAGACCCAGTACTTC. The full variable domain, rest sourced from reference TRBV30 and TRBJ2-5, is SQTIHQWPATLVQPVGSPLSLECTVEGTSNPNLYWYRQAAGRGLQLLFYSVGIGQISSEVPQNLSASRPQDRQFILSSKKLLLSDSGFYLCAWSVRGGTETQYFGPGTRLLVL.

Only one count was recorded for this clone. At one of its ends the junction is not consistent with the germline gene, which may arise from a read error. The chain combines TRBV29-1 with TRBJ2-1, with a tentative D call TRBD2 (6 bases). Germline CDR1 reads SQVTM; CDR2 reads ANQGSEA. The CDR3 loop spans 15 amino acids. The CDR3 DNA reads as TGCAGCGCTGAACTAGCCGACTTAAGGCTGGATGAGCAGTTCTTC. It encodes CSAELADLRLDEQFF.

This sequence joins TRBV29-1 and TRBJ2-3, with D perhaps matching TRBD1 (6 bases). Germline CDR1 reads SQVTM; CDR2 reads ANQGSEA. This CDR3 comprises 15 residues. Trimming removed 4 bases at V and 2 bases at J, with 16 bases between. The DNA of the CDR3 is TGCAGCGTTGTAGGAACAGGGATCGCCACAGATACGCAGTATTTT. This sequence encodes CSVVGTGIATDTQYF.

The CDR3 sequence: CASSLGGTGGGEKLFF. CDR3 nucleotide sequence: TGTGCCAGCAGCTTGGGGGGGACAGGGGGCGGTGAAAAACTGTTTTTT. The chain joins TRBV5-4 to TRBJ1-4; 12 bases match TRBD1. Germline trimming cut 0 bases from V and 7 bases from J; bases unmatched to any gene: 4. The CDR3 is made up of 16 amino acids. Germline V CDR1 and CDR2: SGHNT, YYREEE (reference sequence).

CDR3 region: CASSNTYEQYF. CDR3 coding DNA: TGTGCCAGTAGTAACACCTACGAGCAGTACTTC. The rearrangement joins TRBV19 to TRBJ2-7; D remains ambiguous. This CDR3 comprises 11 residues. Trimming removed 4 bases from V and 2 bases from J, with 3 bases in between. The germline CDR1 and CDR2 sequences are LNHDA and SQIVND (reference sequence).

This clone was detected ten times or more. V and J are TRBV7-2 and TRBJ2-7; the match to TRBD2 covers 8 bases. Germline lookup yields CDR1 SGHTA and CDR2 FQGNSA. CDR3 length equals 14 residues. V shed 3 bases and J 3 bases; nucleotides not matched to a gene: 4. The CDR3 coding sequence is TGTGCCAGCAGCTTCTCGGGACTAGTCTACGAGCAGTACTTC. Translated: CASSFSGLVYEQYF.

A word on this clone: The sample has other DNA sequences that encode this CDR3 too. The chain is built from TRBV3-1 (or the pseudogene TRBV3-2) and TRBJ2-5, with unresolved D. Trimming removed 1 base from V and 5 bases from J, with 5 bases in between. Germline CDR1 is LGHDT and CDR2 is YNNKEL (reference sequence). The CDR3 has 12 amino acids. DNA for the CDR3: TGTGCCAGCAGCCAAGGGCGGGAGACCCAGTACTTC. This translates into CASSQGRETQYF.

CDR3 coding DNA: TGTGCCAGCACAATCGGGAACCAAGAGACCCAGTACTTC. The encoded protein is CASTIGNQETQYF. The gene calls are TRBV2 and TRBJ2-5; D possibly corresponds to TRBD2 (5 bases). V was trimmed by 7 bases and J by 0 bases, leaving 9 bases between them. This CDR3 region has 13 residues. Germline V gene lookup returns CDR1 SNHLY and CDR2 FYNNEI.

The gene calls are TRBV6-5 and TRBJ1-2; perhaps TRBD1 as D (6 bases). CDR1 and CDR2 from the germline V gene are MNHEY and SVGAGI. The CDR3 covers 15 residues. Trimming pared 7 bases from V and 7 bases from J, leaving 22 bases between. The CDR3, as DNA: TGTGCCAGCATCCCACGGCGGGGGGCGCTTGGTGGCTACACCTTC. It encodes CASIPRRGALGGYTF.

This chain connects TRBV12-3 or TRBV12-4 to TRBJ2-4, with D possibly matching TRBD2 (6 bases). Trimming stripped 0 bases from V and 8 bases from J, with 8 bases between. The CDR3 is 13 residues long. This chain's CDR3 is CASSLASGYIQYF. For the CDR3, the DNA is TGTGCCAGCAGTTTAGCTAGCGGATACATTCAGTACTTC.

The chain carries TRBV7-3 and TRBJ2-1; no clear D gene. The CDR3 has 13 amino acids. The germline V and J ends were trimmed by 5 bases and 3 bases, with 8 bases remaining between them. The germline gives CDR1 SGHTA, CDR2 FQGTGA. This CDR3 reads CASSPSDYNEQFF. The CDR3 nucleotides read TGTGCCAGCAGCCCCAGCGACTACAATGAGCAGTTCTTC. The full variable domain, rest sourced from reference TRBV7-3 and TRBJ2-1, is GAGVSQTPSNKVTEKGKYVELRCDPISGHTALYWYRQSLGQGPEFLIYFQGTGAADDSGLPNDRFFAVRPEGSVSTLKIQRTERGDSAVYLCASSPSDYNEQFFGPGTRLTVL.

J is TRBJ2-1 and V is TRBV5-6, with 9 bases matching TRBD2. Germline V gene data show CDR1 as SGHDT and CDR2 as YYEEEE. V lost 0 bases, J lost 7 bases, and 5 bases stayed unmatched. This CDR3 comprises 15 residues. The CDR3 region is CASSLVSGGHNEQFF. DNA of the CDR3: TGTGCCAGCAGCTTGGTTAGCGGGGGCCATAATGAGCAGTTCTTC.

This clone occurred once. J is TRBJ2-4 and V is TRBV18; 7 positions match TRBD1. The germline V gene has CDR1 KGHSH and CDR2 LQKENI. V shed 3 bases and J 2 bases; nucleotides not matched to a gene: 16. The CDR3 contains 19 residues. CDR3 DNA: TGTGCCAGCTCACCGGACCCCAGCCAGGGGGTTATGTCCAAAAACATTCAGTACTTC. Its protein product is CASSPDPSQGVMSKNIQYF. Using reference TRBV18 and TRBJ2-4 for the parts outside the CDR3, the full variable domain is NAGVMQNPRHLVRRRGQEARLRCSPMKGHSHVYWYRQLPEEGLKFMVYLQKENIIDESGMPKERFSAEFPKEGPSILRIQQVVRGDSAAYFCASSPDPSQGVMSKNIQYFGAGTRLSVL.

The genes are TRBV24-1 and TRBJ2-3; 7 bases match TRBD2. The CDR3 length is 15 residues. CDR1 and CDR2 from the germline V gene are KGHDR and SFDVKD. J gave up 4 bases and V 4 bases, and 7 bases lay outside the gene matches. As DNA, the CDR3 is TGTGCCACCAGTGAGGCGGGGGATCTCGCAGATACGCAGTATTTT. It translates to CATSEAGDLADTQYF.

This rearrangement joins TRBV27 to TRBJ1-2; possible D gene TRBD1, 5 bases. From germline, CDR1 is MNHEY and CDR2 SMNVEV (reference sequence). Trimming removed 5 bases from V and 8 bases from J, with 15 bases in between. The CDR3 length is 13 residues. This chain's CDR3 is CASSRAGLGGYTF. As DNA, the CDR3 is TGTGCCAGCAGTCGGGCGGGGCTGGGGGGCTACACCTTC.

The chain is built from TRBV13 and TRBJ2-3; 9 positions match TRBD2. CDR1 is PRHDT, CDR2 FYEKMQ, per germline (reference sequence). The trim removed 5 bases at V and 2 bases at J, leaving 17 bases unmatched. The CDR3 is 19 residues long. CDR3 in amino acids: CASSPRSVAGVPNTDTQYF. CDR3 DNA: TGTGCCAGCAGCCCCCGTTCAGTAGCGGGGGTACCCAACACAGATACGCAGTATTTT. Complete variable domain (other parts from reference TRBV13 and TRBJ2-3): AAGVIQSPRHLIKEKRETATLKCYPIPRHDTVYWYQQGPGQDPQFLISFYEKMQSDKGSIPDRFSAQQFSDYHSELNMSSLELGDSALYFCASSPRSVAGVPNTDTQYFGPGTRLTVL.

The chain couples TRBV4-2 to TRBJ2-7, with 10 bases fitting TRBD2. CDR1 and CDR2 (germline): LGHNA, YNFKEQ. CDR3 size: 15 residues. V shed 2 bases, J shed 4 bases, and the junction held 5 bases outside the gene matches. CDR3 protein: CASSQLTSGKYEQYF. DNA for the CDR3: TGTGCCAGCAGCCAACTTACTAGCGGGAAATACGAGCAGTACTTC.

J is TRBJ1-4 and V is TRBV4-1; D is ambiguous. Germline CDR1 is MGHRA and CDR2 is YSYEKL. V was pared by 1 base and J by 8 bases, with 14 bases between. This CDR3 contains 15 residues. DNA of the CDR3: TGCGCCAGCAGCCAAGTTTTCCAGGCCAGAGAAAAACTGTTTTTT. Its protein is CASSQVFQAREKLFF.

The V and J genes are TRBV29-1 and TRBJ2-2; D is possibly TRBD2 (5 bases). Germline V gene data show CDR1 as SQVTM and CDR2 as ANQGSEA. The CDR3 is 12 residues long. V was shortened by 4 bases and J by 7 bases, with 10 bases between the two germline ends. CDR3 sequence: CSVGRTVGELFF. In nucleotides, the CDR3 is TGCAGCGTTGGCCGGACTGTCGGGGAGCTGTTTTTT.

The chain links TRBV27 to TRBJ1-5; D is possibly TRBD1 (5 bases). CDR3 length equals 14 residues. V lost 7 bases, J lost 9 bases, and 19 bases lay in between. The germline CDR1 and CDR2 sequences are MNHEY and SMNVEV (reference sequence). The CDR3 nucleotides are TGTGCCAGCACCCTTCGGGTGGGAGGGACGCCCCAGCATTTT. It specifies CASTLRVGGTPQHF.

The V and J genes are TRBV7-9 and TRBJ2-1; the match to TRBD2 covers 9 bases. CDR1 and CDR2 (germline): SEHNR, FQNEAQ (reference sequence). The CDR3 runs to 13 residues. With V trimmed by 8 bases and J by 6 bases, 5 bases remained unmatched. CDR3: CASGVAGVNEQFF. The CDR3 nucleotides are TGTGCCAGCGGGGTAGCGGGAGTCAATGAGCAGTTCTTC. The complete variable domain, with remaining parts taken from reference TRBV7-9 and TRBJ2-1, reads DTGVSQNPRHKITKRGQNVTFRCDPISEHNRLYWYRQTLGQGPEFLTYFQNEAQLEKSRLLSDRFSAERPKGSFSTLEIQRTEQGDSAMYLCASGVAGVNEQFFGPGTRLTVL.

About this clone itself: Other nucleotide sequences in the sample specify the same CDR3. The chain combines TRBV11-2 with TRBJ1-2, with 8 bases that match TRBD1. The CDR3 is made up of 14 amino acids. CDR1 and CDR2 from the germline V gene are SGHAT and FQNNGV. The V segment lost 3 bases and the J segment 2 bases; nucleotides outside the gene matches: 2. CDR3 amino acids: CASSFRTGNYGYTF. The CDR3 nucleotides are TGTGCCAGCAGCTTCAGGACAGGGAACTATGGCTACACCTTC.

The genes are TRBV5-1 and TRBJ1-3; TRBD1 is a possible D gene (6 bases). The germline V and J ends were trimmed by 0 bases and 2 bases, with 9 bases remaining between them. This CDR3 has 15 residues. The germline V gene has CDR1 SGHRS and CDR2 YFSETQ. DNA for the CDR3: TGCGCCAGCAGCTTGGCTTGGGACACTGGAAACACCATATATTTT. Translated, it gives CASSLAWDTGNTIYF.